This T cell receptor beta chain was identified in a study of human T cells and chemical hapten exposure. Study summary: Diphenylcyclopropenone, dosed weekly to the scalp, was given to patients throughout the approximately 23-week study. Findings of the study overall: The count of PT1 expanded TCRs correlated positively with patch test score. With regard to DPC sensitization, TCRs above 1 in 1000 frequency did not change.

The time point: patch test 1, 2 weeks after DPC sensitization. Treatment reported: therapeutic diphenylcyclopropenone sensitization with weekly scalp DPC. This clonotype was seen at least ten times. Its specificity is unknown. This CDR3 has 12 amino acids. Trimming removed 9 bases from V and 4 bases from J; junction bases left unmatched: 2. Germline CDR1 and CDR2: SNHLY and FYNNEI. Individual cDNA molecules had unique molecular identifiers attached to them by the library. TCRdb called the RACE reads again in MiXCR, with one record for every CDR3 protein. The table records fewer than 500,000 distinct CDR3 sequences, nearly 5% of them present only once.

The specimen was whole blood, collected in connection with sensitization to the hapten diphenylcyclopropenone (DPC). This chain links TRBV2 with TRBJ2-3; TRBD1 matches at 9 bases. This clonotype was obtained from a woman aged 50 to 65 with alopecia areata. Some clones in this sample may be carry-over from other donors' samples. The DNA for the CDR3 is TGTGCCAGACAGGGGGCCTCAGATACGCAGTATTTT. Protein product: CARQGASDTQYF.